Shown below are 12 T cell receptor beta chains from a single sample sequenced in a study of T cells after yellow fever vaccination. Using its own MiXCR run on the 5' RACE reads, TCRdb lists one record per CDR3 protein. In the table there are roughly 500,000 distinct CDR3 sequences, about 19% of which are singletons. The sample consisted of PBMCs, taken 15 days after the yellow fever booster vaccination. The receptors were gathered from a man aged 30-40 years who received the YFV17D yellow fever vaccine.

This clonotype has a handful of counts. DNA for the CDR3: TGTGCCAGGGAGGGACTAGCGGGAGCAAATGAGCAGTTCTTC. As protein: CAREGLAGANEQFF. The chain combines TRBV6-2 or TRBV6-3 with TRBJ2-1; 14 bases map to TRBD2. Germline V gives CDR1 MNHEY, CDR2 SVGEGT. Trimming cost V 9 bases and J 7 bases; bases outside gene matches: 5. The CDR3 runs to 14 residues.

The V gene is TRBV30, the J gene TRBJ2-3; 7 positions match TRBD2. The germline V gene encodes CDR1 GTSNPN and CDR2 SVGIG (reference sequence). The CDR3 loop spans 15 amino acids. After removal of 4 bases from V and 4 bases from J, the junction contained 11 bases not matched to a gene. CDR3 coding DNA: TGTGCCTGGACCCCTCTAGCGGCGGGGTCAGATACGCAGTATTTT. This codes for CAWTPLAAGSDTQYF.

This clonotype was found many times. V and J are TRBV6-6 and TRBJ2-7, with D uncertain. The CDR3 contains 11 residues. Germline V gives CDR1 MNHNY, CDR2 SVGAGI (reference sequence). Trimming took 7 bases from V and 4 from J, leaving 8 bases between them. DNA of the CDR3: TGTGCCAGCAAACGAGAATACGAGCAGTACTTC. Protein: CASKREYEQYF.

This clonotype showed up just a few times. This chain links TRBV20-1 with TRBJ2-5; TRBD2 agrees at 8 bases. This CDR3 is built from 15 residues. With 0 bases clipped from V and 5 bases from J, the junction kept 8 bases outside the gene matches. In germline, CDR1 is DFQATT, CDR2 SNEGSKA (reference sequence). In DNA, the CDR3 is TGCAGTGCTAGAGAGTCCATTACGGGGGGGGAGACCCAGTACTTC. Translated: CSARESITGGETQYF.

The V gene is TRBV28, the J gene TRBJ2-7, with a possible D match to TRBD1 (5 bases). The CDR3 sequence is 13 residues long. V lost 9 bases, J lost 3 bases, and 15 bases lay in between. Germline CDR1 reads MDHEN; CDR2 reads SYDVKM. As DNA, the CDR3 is TGTGCCAGTCTCCAAAGGGGTCTCTACGAGCAGTACTTC. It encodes CASLQRGLYEQYF.

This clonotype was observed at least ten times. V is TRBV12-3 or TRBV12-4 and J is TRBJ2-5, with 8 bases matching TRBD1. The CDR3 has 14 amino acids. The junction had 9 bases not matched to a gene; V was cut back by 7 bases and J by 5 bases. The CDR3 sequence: CASTSQGADETQYF. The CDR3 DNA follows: TGTGCCAGCACCTCGCAGGGGGCTGATGAGACCCAGTACTTC.

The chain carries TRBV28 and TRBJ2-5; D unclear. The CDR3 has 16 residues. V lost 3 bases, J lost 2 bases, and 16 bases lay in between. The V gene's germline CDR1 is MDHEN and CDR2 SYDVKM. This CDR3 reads CASSFLGWDNQETQYF. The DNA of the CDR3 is TGTGCCAGCAGTTTTTTAGGCTGGGATAATCAAGAGACCCAGTACTTC.

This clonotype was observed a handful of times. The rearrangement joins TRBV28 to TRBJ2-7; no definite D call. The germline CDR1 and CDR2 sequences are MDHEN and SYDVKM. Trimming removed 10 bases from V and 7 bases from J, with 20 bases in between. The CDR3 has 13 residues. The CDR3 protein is CATFTIIASEQYF. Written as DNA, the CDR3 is TGTGCCACCTTCACCATTATAGCATCGGAGCAGTACTTC.

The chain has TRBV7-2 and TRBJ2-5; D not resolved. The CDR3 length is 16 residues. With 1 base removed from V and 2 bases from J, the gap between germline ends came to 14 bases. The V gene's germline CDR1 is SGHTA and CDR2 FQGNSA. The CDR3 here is CASSLGGYGPQETQYF. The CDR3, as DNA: TGTGCCAGCAGCTTAGGGGGTTATGGACCACAAGAGACCCAGTACTTC. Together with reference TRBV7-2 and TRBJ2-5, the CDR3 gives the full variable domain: GAGVSQSPSNKVTEKGKDVELRCDPISGHTALYWYRQSLGQGLEFLIYFQGNSAPDKSGLPSDRFSAERTGGSVSTLTIQRTQQEDSAVYLCASSLGGYGPQETQYFGPGTRLLVL.

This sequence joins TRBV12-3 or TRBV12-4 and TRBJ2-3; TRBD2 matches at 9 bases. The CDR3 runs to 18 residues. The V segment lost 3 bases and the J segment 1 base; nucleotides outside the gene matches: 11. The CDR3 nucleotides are TGTGCCAGCAGTTTTTGGGCTGGCGGGAGGGCCGGCACAGATACGCAGTATTTT. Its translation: CASSFWAGGRAGTDTQYF.

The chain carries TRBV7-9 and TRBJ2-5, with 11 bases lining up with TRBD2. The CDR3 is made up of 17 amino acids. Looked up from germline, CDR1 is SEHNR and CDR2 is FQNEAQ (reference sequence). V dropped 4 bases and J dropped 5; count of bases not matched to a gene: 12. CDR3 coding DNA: TGTGCCAGCAGCTCCCTTAGCGGGAGGGGGGAATCGGAGACCCAGTACTTC. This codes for CASSSLSGRGESETQYF.

As DNA, the CDR3 is TGTGCCAGCAGCTCGACGGGAAGACTAGCGGGAGGGCCAGGATACAATGAGCAGTTCTTC. This translates into CASSSTGRLAGGPGYNEQFF. The V gene is TRBV11-1, the J gene TRBJ2-1, with 14 bases lining up with TRBD2. The CDR3 is 20 amino acids. V shed 4 bases, J shed 4 bases, and the junction held 15 bases outside the gene matches. Germline V lookup: CDR1 SGHAT, CDR2 FQDESV (reference sequence).